This entry lists 25 T cell receptor beta chains sequenced from one sample in a study of identical twins. MiXCR, run by TCRdb on the 5' RACE reads, gives a single entry per CDR3 protein. This table holds fewer than 900,000 distinct CDR3 sequences, roughly 20% found once. These records were also assigned to another study, of T cells expressing NK-cell markers.

Input material: PBMCs. These receptors all stem from a young woman in good health.

V and J are TRBV12-3 or TRBV12-4 and TRBJ1-2; maybe TRBD1 (5 bases). The CDR3 loop spans 13 amino acids. V was clipped by 7 bases and J by 4 bases, with 13 bases between them. CDR3 amino acids: CASTRGVFYGYTF. In nucleotides, the CDR3 is TGTGCCAGCACCCGGGGCGTCTTCTATGGCTACACCTTC.

V gene TRBV30 combines with J gene TRBJ2-3, with 11 bases lining up with TRBD1. Germline V CDR1 and CDR2: GTSNPN, SVGIG (reference sequence). This CDR3 is built from 14 residues. V shed 5 bases, J shed 4 bases, and the junction held 5 bases outside the gene matches. CDR3 sequence reads: CAWGRGQGADTQYF. In nucleotides, the CDR3 is TGTGCCTGGGGGCGGGGACAGGGGGCAGATACGCAGTATTTT. The variable domain in full, completed from reference TRBV30 and TRBJ2-3, reads SQTIHQWPATLVQPVGSPLSLECTVEGTSNPNLYWYRQAAGRGLQLLFYSVGIGQISSEVPQNLSASRPQDRQFILSSKKLLLSDSGFYLCAWGRGQGADTQYFGPGTRLTVL.

This clonotype was detected only a few times. The V gene is TRBV20-1, the J gene TRBJ2-3; TRBD1 might be the D (5 bases). Germline V lookup: CDR1 DFQATT, CDR2 SNEGSKA (reference sequence). This CDR3 has 14 residues. Trimming removed 5 bases at V and 9 bases at J, with 21 bases between. In nucleotides, the CDR3 is TGCAGTGCTGGACAACCCGCCATCTCTAGAACGCAGTATTTT. Translation gives CSAGQPAISRTQYF.

This chain connects TRBV29-1 to TRBJ1-1; D call uncertain. This CDR3 is built from 14 residues. The V end lost 7 bases, the J end lost 2 bases, and 17 bases lay between the germline ends. Germline values: CDR1 SQVTM, CDR2 ANQGSEA. CDR3 loop: CSGANSAKNTEAFF. CDR3 in DNA: TGCAGCGGTGCTAACAGTGCCAAAAACACTGAAGCTTTCTTT.

This clonotype was detected a few times. The chain joins TRBV7-9 to TRBJ2-1; 8 nucleotides match TRBD2. Trimming took 5 bases from V and 5 from J; bases not matched to a gene: 8. This CDR3 region has 15 residues. Germline V lookup: CDR1 SEHNR, CDR2 FQNEAQ (reference sequence). CDR3 DNA: TGTGCCAGCAGCCCAGTACTAGCGGAGGACAATGAGCAGTTCTTC. Translation gives CASSPVLAEDNEQFF.

This clonotype came up a few times. The V and J genes are TRBV7-9 and TRBJ2-1; D call uncertain. CDR1 and CDR2 (germline): SEHNR, FQNEAQ (reference sequence). The length of the CDR3 is 17 residues. V was pared by 5 bases and J by 5 bases, with 22 bases between. The CDR3 nucleotides read TGTGCCAGCAGCCCTGCTAGACTTCTTCGCCTAAACAATGAGCAGTTCTTC. As protein: CASSPARLLRLNNEQFF.

The V and J genes are TRBV6-1 and TRBJ2-3; D uncertain. V was cut by 5 bases and J by 2 bases, with 11 bases left in between. The CDR3 is 14 amino acids. Germline CDR1 is MNHNS and CDR2 is SASEGT. The CDR3 here is CASSRAATTDTQYF. The CDR3 DNA reads TGTGCCAGCAGTAGGGCTGCTACCACAGATACGCAGTATTTT.

This clonotype was picked up a small number of times. This chain links TRBV6-6 with TRBJ2-5, with D hard to call. CDR3 length equals 12 residues. Germline V lookup: CDR1 MNHNY, CDR2 SVGAGI (reference sequence). With 4 bases removed from V and 5 bases from J, the gap between germline ends came to 8 bases. The chain's CDR3 is CASSSVGETQYF. The CDR3 region has the DNA TGTGCCAGCAGTTCGGTGGGTGAGACCCAGTACTTC.

This chain uses TRBV5-1 with TRBJ2-2; D uncertain. From germline, CDR1 is SGHRS and CDR2 YFSETQ. Trimming removed 6 bases at V and 3 bases at J, with 12 bases between. This CDR3 comprises 14 residues. The CDR3, as DNA: TGCGCCAGCATAGGCGTAGTCGACACCGGGGAGCTGTTTTTT. Its translation: CASIGVVDTGELFF. The variable domain in full, completed from reference TRBV5-1 and TRBJ2-2, reads KAGVTQTPRYLIKTRGQQVTLSCSPISGHRSVSWYQQTPGQGLQFLFEYFSETQRNKGNFPGRFSGRQFSNSRSEMNVSTLELGDSALYLCASIGVVDTGELFFGEGSRLTVL.

This rearrangement joins TRBV27 to TRBJ2-7, with 12 bases identical to TRBD1. Germline CDR1 and CDR2: MNHEY and SMNVEV (reference sequence). This CDR3 region has 15 residues. V gave up 4 bases and J gave up 9 bases; unmatched junction bases: 10. CDR3 loop: CASSSLGQGAPTQYF. In nucleotides, the CDR3 is TGTGCCAGCAGTTCCCTGGGACAGGGGGCACCGACGCAGTACTTC.

This clonotype has at least ten counts. This rearrangement joins TRBV12-3 or TRBV12-4 to TRBJ1-5; TRBD1 matches at 8 bases. The CDR3 totals 15 residues. V lost 4 bases and J lost 3; bases outside the gene matches: 5. The CDR3: CASSSRDRFNQPQHF. CDR3 nucleotides: TGTGCCAGCAGTTCCCGGGACAGGTTCAATCAGCCCCAGCATTTT.

This clonotype has ten or more counts. The rearrangement uses TRBV20-1 and TRBJ2-1; 10 bases are a match to TRBD2. The CDR3 is 14 amino acids. The J segment lost 4 bases and the V segment lost 4 bases, leaving 4 bases of the junction unmatched. Germline-derived CDR1 and CDR2 are DFQATT and SNEGSKA (reference sequence). The CDR3 bases are TGCAGTGCTACCGGGACTAGCGAATACAATGAGCAGTTCTTC. It encodes CSATGTSEYNEQFF.

The sample holds a few counts of this clonotype. The V gene is TRBV12-3 or TRBV12-4, the J gene TRBJ2-5; no clear D. The ends were cut back, 8 bases at V and 2 bases at J, with 9 bases in the middle. The length of the CDR3 is 12 residues. CDR3: CASSPQQETQYF. The CDR3, as DNA: TGTGCCAGCTCTCCCCAACAAGAGACCCAGTACTTC.

The table lists this clonotype with many counts. For the CDR3, the DNA is TGCAGTGCTAGGAATCCCTGGGGAGGGGATGAGCAGTTCTTC. It translates to CSARNPWGGDEQFF. The genes are TRBV20-1 and TRBJ2-1; 7 positions match TRBD2. The CDR3 totals 14 residues. Per the germline V gene, CDR1 is DFQATT and CDR2 is SNEGSKA (reference sequence). The trim removed 3 bases at V and 8 bases at J, leaving 10 bases unmatched.

The genes are TRBV7-2 and TRBJ2-7; D remains ambiguous. CDR3 size: 14 residues. CDR1 and CDR2 from the germline V gene are SGHTA and FQGNSA. V gave up 3 bases and J gave up 4 bases, with 13 bases separating them. CDR3: CASSFSWLWYEQYF. CDR3 nucleotides: TGTGCCAGCAGCTTCAGCTGGTTGTGGTACGAGCAGTACTTC.

This clonotype was counted a single time. The rearrangement links TRBV6-1 to TRBJ2-5; 9 bases line up with TRBD2. The CDR3 is 13 amino acids. Germline-derived CDR1 and CDR2 are MNHNS and SASEGT. Unmatched junction bases numbered 3, after V lost 6 bases and J lost 4 bases. This chain's CDR3 is CASRMTSGETQYF. The CDR3 nucleotides read TGTGCCAGCAGGATGACTAGCGGAGAGACCCAGTACTTC.

This clonotype appeared a few times. The rearrangement uses TRBV29-1 and TRBJ2-5, with TRBD2 identical over 11 bases. With V trimmed by 0 bases and J by 4 bases, 1 base remained unmatched. Per the germline V gene, CDR1 is SQVTM and CDR2 is ANQGSEA. This CDR3 has 14 amino acids. CDR3 nucleotides: TGCAGCGTTGAAGATCTAGCGGGAGGAGAGACCCAGTACTTC. Protein: CSVEDLAGGETQYF.

This clonotype was counted between two and nine times. This sequence joins TRBV12-3 or TRBV12-4 and TRBJ2-4; 7 bases line up with TRBD1. This CDR3 has 15 amino acids. The J segment lost 4 bases and the V segment lost 3 bases, leaving 6 bases of the junction unmatched. Here the CDR3 reads CASSLPGTAKNIQYF. DNA of the CDR3: TGTGCCAGCAGTTTGCCGGGGACAGCGAAAAACATTCAGTACTTC.

The V gene is TRBV20-1, the J gene TRBJ2-4; 7 nucleotides match TRBD1. Germline V gene sequence: CDR1 DFQATT, CDR2 SNEGSKA (reference sequence). The CDR3 length is 18 residues. The V and J ends lost 4 bases and 3 bases, in that order; junction bases with no gene match: 18. The CDR3 spells CSAKSGTADLLGKNIQYF. Here the CDR3 DNA reads TGCAGTGCTAAGTCAGGGACAGCCGACTTATTGGGCAAAAACATTCAGTACTTC.

This clonotype showed up many times. The chain employs TRBV4-1 and TRBJ2-2, with D hard to call. Germline-derived CDR1 and CDR2 are MGHRA and YSYEKL. The V and J ends lost 0 bases and 6 bases respectively, with 14 bases between them. The CDR3 has 16 amino acids. CDR3 region: CASSQDPIGFAGELFF. DNA of the CDR3: TGCGCCAGCAGCCAAGACCCAATAGGGTTCGCCGGGGAGCTGTTTTTT.

The chain joins TRBV10-3 to TRBJ2-7; D ambiguous. This CDR3 region has 14 residues. Trimming took 4 bases from V and 0 from J, leaving 10 bases between them. Germline CDR1 is ENHRY and CDR2 is SYGVKD. The CDR3 DNA reads as TGTGCCATCAGTGCCGGCGGTGGCTCCTACGAGCAGTACTTC. Residues: CAISAGGGSYEQYF.

In this sample, this clonotype turned up many times. The chain recombines TRBV4-3 with TRBJ2-1; the match to TRBD2 covers 13 bases. The germline gives CDR1 LGHNA, CDR2 YSLEER. Trimming took 4 bases from V and 4 from J; bases not matched to a gene: 4. The CDR3 has 16 residues. The CDR3 sequence: CASSRGLAGEYNEQFF. For the CDR3, the DNA is TGCGCCAGCAGCCGAGGACTAGCGGGGGAATACAATGAGCAGTTCTTC.

About this clonotype: The junction shows a germline mismatch at one end, possibly a read error. This chain joins TRBV9 and TRBJ2-7; tentatively, D is TRBD1 (6 bases). Germline CDR1 reads SGDLS; CDR2 reads YYNGEE. The CDR3 extends over 13 amino acids. CDR3 in amino acids: CASSPKQGYELYF. Here the CDR3 DNA reads TGTGCCAGCAGCCCTAAACAGGGATACGAGCTGTACTTC.

Remarks on this clonotype: A single base separates this from a much larger clone, so it may be a read error. V usage is TRBV7-9 and J usage is TRBJ2-7; 9 nucleotides align to TRBD1. V was pared by 4 bases and J by 6 bases, with 4 bases of the junction left unmatched. CDR1 and CDR2 (germline): SEHNR, FQNEAQ (reference sequence). The CDR3 totals 13 residues. For the CDR3, the DNA is TGTGCCAGCAGCTGGGGACAGGGTTCCGAGCAGTACTTC. Encoded protein: CASSWGQGSEQYF.

This chain links TRBV6-6 with TRBJ2-1; 7 positions match TRBD1. V shed 7 bases and J 8 bases; nucleotides not matched to a gene: 5. CDR3 length: 12 residues. Germline CDR1 reads MNHNY; CDR2 reads SVGAGI (reference sequence). As DNA, the CDR3 is TGTGCCAGCATCAGACAGGGCCATGAGCAGTTCTTC. This codes for CASIRQGHEQFF.